This TCR beta chain was retrieved from a study of blood T cell repertoires in COVID-19. Across the whole study: Samples representing acute and convalescent COVID-19 were sourced from the United States, Italy and Spain. Sample material is recorded as cDNA or gDNA derived from T cells, B-cell-depleted T cells, or PBMCs.

With 6 bases clipped from V and 4 bases from J, the junction kept 1 base outside the gene matches. The CDR3 spans 12 residues. Germline lookup yields CDR1 LNHDA and CDR2 SQIVND (reference sequence). Authors' analysis steps: Amplification from reference gene primers served as the basis for estimated nucleated cell counts. Only in-frame clones appear in the TCRdb table, and some are missing; sequencing was by immunoSEQ multiplex PCR. V and J calls and clone size are given by that table; D and trimming were obtained from the DNA. Altogether more than 60,000 clones are present, approximately 80% being singletons, with the ten largest covering approximately 5.8%.

The chain is built from TRBV19 and TRBJ2-7; 9 bases match TRBD1. The sample taken for sequencing was peripheral blood. The origin of this receptor is a man between 60 and 70 years old with active or convalescent COVID-19. The CDR3 is CASRDRGYEQYF. The CDR3 DNA sequence: TGTGCCAGTAGGGACAGGGGTTACGAGCAGTACTTC.